This entry lists 25 T cell receptor beta chains sequenced from one sample in a study of blood T cells in healthy people across ages. A sample-barcoded 5' primer and a J-beta primer mix were used in a second PCR of about 7 to 12 cycles. TCRdb reanalysed the 5' RACE reads using MiXCR and keeps one entry per CDR3 protein. The sample contains over 1.5 million distinct CDR3 sequences, just under 50% of which appear only once. The sequenced material came from blood. All receptors derive from a woman in her forties in good health.

This CDR3 reads CATSEPSGGDQETQYF. DNA of the CDR3: TGTGCCACCAGTGAACCTAGCGGGGGGGACCAAGAGACCCAGTACTTC. The chain recombines TRBV24-1 with TRBJ2-5; 12 nucleotides match TRBD2. This CDR3 is built from 16 residues. Germline lookup yields CDR1 KGHDR and CDR2 SFDVKD. The V segment lost 4 bases and the J segment 0 bases; nucleotides outside the gene matches: 2.

This clonotype appeared a few times. This chain uses TRBV20-1 with TRBJ2-7; 8 bases align to TRBD1. The germline gives CDR1 DFQATT, CDR2 SNEGSKA (reference sequence). Trimming at V came to 3 bases and at J to 4 bases, leaving 5 bases not matched to a gene. The CDR3 consists of 13 residues. The CDR3 protein is CSARRGQVYEQYF. The CDR3 DNA sequence: TGCAGTGCTAGGAGGGGACAGGTGTACGAGCAGTACTTC.

The chain is built from TRBV6-2 or TRBV6-3 and TRBJ1-2, with D perhaps matching TRBD1 (5 bases). Trimming removed 7 bases from V and 2 bases from J, with 11 bases in between. The CDR3 runs to 13 residues. Germline-derived CDR1 and CDR2 are MNHEY and SVGEGT. In nucleotides, the CDR3 is TGTGCCAGCAAACCTACAGGAAACTATGGCTACACCTTC. It is translated as CASKPTGNYGYTF.

The chain is built from TRBV9 and TRBJ2-7; no clear D. The DNA end favors TRBJ2-5, so the J call may be wrong. The CDR3 contains 13 residues. CDR1 and CDR2 (germline): SGDLS, YYNGEE. The CDR3 DNA follows: TGTGCCAGCAGCGTAGATACAGAAGAGACCCAGTACTTC. As protein: CASSVDTEETQYF.

This clonotype was observed a few times. V usage is TRBV4-3 and J usage is TRBJ2-1; 7 nucleotides align to TRBD1. This CDR3 is 13 amino acids long. The V gene's germline CDR1 is LGHNA and CDR2 YSLEER. The trim removed 4 bases at V and 8 bases at J, leaving 5 bases unmatched. CDR3 nucleotide sequence: TGCGCCAGCAGCCTGGTGACAGGGTATGAGCAGTTCTTC. It specifies CASSLVTGYEQFF.

The chain carries TRBV20-1 and TRBJ2-1, with 14 bases that match TRBD2. The CDR3 runs 17 residues. Germline V gene lookup returns CDR1 DFQATT and CDR2 SNEGSKA (reference sequence). J lost 0 bases, V lost 5 bases, and 6 bases had no gene match. Here the CDR3 reads CSALGTSGSGSYNEQFF. CDR3 nucleotides: TGCAGTGCTCTGGGGACTAGCGGGAGTGGCTCCTACAATGAGCAGTTCTTC.

This clonotype was detected a few times. The chain carries TRBV4-2 and TRBJ2-4, with D perhaps TRBD2 (6 bases). The CDR3 consists of 12 residues. The germline gives CDR1 LGHNA, CDR2 YNFKEQ. Trimming shortened V by 1 base and J by 13 bases, and 11 bases separated the two germline ends. The CDR3 sequence: CASSQGPSGQYF. CDR3 DNA: TGTGCCAGCAGCCAAGGGCCCAGCGGGCAGTACTTC.

Notes on this clonotype: One end of the junction fails to match germline, which may point to a read error. The J gene is TRBJ2-6, the V gene TRBV20-1; D is tentatively TRBD1 or TRBD2 (5 bases each). This CDR3 has 16 residues. Germline CDR1 reads DFQATT; CDR2 reads SNEGSKA (reference sequence). CDR3 in amino acids: CSTRNPGSSGANVLTF. In DNA form, the CDR3 reads TGCAGTACTAGAAACCCAGGGTCCTCTGGGGCCAACGTCCTGACTTTC.

CDR3 loop: CASSLLKGAHEQYF. The CDR3 DNA reads as TGTGCCAGCAGCCTGTTGAAGGGGGCCCACGAGCAGTACTTC. This chain joins TRBV7-2 and TRBJ2-7; 7 bases align to TRBD1. The CDR3 is 14 amino acids. V trimming: 5 bases; J trimming: 5 bases; junction bases outside the gene matches: 9. Per the germline V gene, CDR1 is SGHTA and CDR2 is FQGNSA.

In the case of this clonotype: The junction does not match germline at one end; this may be a read error. In nucleotides, the CDR3 is TGTGCCAGCAGCTTTAGCGGGGGGGCCCCCCTGGTCAATAAGCAGTTCTTC. It is translated as CASSFSGGAPLVNKQFF. The rearrangement uses TRBV5-5 and TRBJ2-1, with TRBD2 matching over 11 bases. The germline gives CDR1 SGHKS, CDR2 YYEKEE (reference sequence). This CDR3 comprises 17 residues.

The V and J genes are TRBV12-3 or TRBV12-4 and TRBJ1-2; D might be TRBD1 (5 bases). Deletions cut 5 bases from V and 6 bases from J, with 16 bases between. The CDR3 loop spans 14 amino acids. The CDR3 region has the DNA TGTGCCAGCAGTGAACAGGTACACTCGGATGGCTACACCTTC. Translated: CASSEQVHSDGYTF.

The gene calls are TRBV15 and TRBJ2-7, with 7 bases lining up with TRBD1. CDR1 and CDR2 from the germline V gene are LNHNV and YYDKDF (reference sequence). J was trimmed by 2 bases and V by 5 bases; bases with no gene match: 9. This CDR3 is built from 15 residues. This chain's CDR3 is CATSSRTGVPYEQYF. The DNA of the CDR3 is TGTGCCACCAGCTCCCGGACAGGAGTTCCCTACGAGCAGTACTTC.

This clonotype occurred a few times. The V gene is TRBV4-1, the J gene TRBJ2-7; the D call may be TRBD1 or TRBD2 (5 bases each). Germline CDR1 and CDR2: MGHRA and YSYEKL. Trimming stripped 5 bases from V and 1 base from J, with 18 bases between. This CDR3 contains 16 residues. The CDR3, as DNA: TGCGCCAGCAGCTCCTCCGGGACGGGGAATTCCTACGAGCAGTACTTC. Its translation is CASSSSGTGNSYEQYF.

This rearrangement joins TRBV12-3 or TRBV12-4 to TRBJ2-5; 8 positions agree with TRBD1. The assigned J gene may be wrong: the sequence end matches TRBJ2-7 better. This CDR3 has 14 amino acids. The CDR3 sequence is CASSSGGESHEQYF. In DNA form, the CDR3 reads TGTGCCAGCAGCTCAGGGGGCGAATCCCACGAGCAGTACTTC.

This clonotype was seen only a few times. V is TRBV28 and J is TRBJ2-7; 9 bases match TRBD2. Germline-derived CDR1 and CDR2 are MDHEN and SYDVKM. The junction had 7 bases not matched to a gene; V was cut back by 2 bases and J by 5 bases. The length of the CDR3 is 15 residues. For the CDR3, the DNA is TGTGCCAGCAGTTTAGGGGGCGGGGGGGCTCACGAGCAGTACTTC. This gives the protein CASSLGGGGAHEQYF.

This sequence joins TRBV5-6 and TRBJ2-1; D not certain. The V and J ends lost 1 base and 7 bases respectively, with 21 bases between them. The CDR3 has 17 residues. Germline values: CDR1 SGHDT, CDR2 YYEEEE. The CDR3 sequence: CASSLKKMAATRNEQFF. The CDR3 DNA sequence: TGTGCCAGCAGCTTGAAGAAGATGGCAGCTACCAGGAATGAGCAGTTCTTC.

The chain has TRBV5-1 and TRBJ2-5; tentative D call: TRBD1 (6 bases). Trimming took 2 bases from V and 5 from J, leaving 10 bases between them. Germline CDR1 and CDR2: SGHRS and YFSETQ. The CDR3 loop spans 13 amino acids. DNA for the CDR3: TGCGCCAGCAGCTTACAGGGATTTGAGACCCAGTACTTC. This sequence encodes CASSLQGFETQYF.

V and J are TRBV20-1 and TRBJ1-2, with D maybe TRBD1 (6 bases). The CDR3 loop spans 15 amino acids. CDR1 DFQATT and CDR2 SNEGSKA come from the germline V gene (reference sequence). Deletions cut 6 bases from V and 6 bases from J, with 23 bases between. The CDR3 is CSANGPTGPTDGYTF. The DNA for the CDR3 is TGCAGTGCCAACGGACCGACAGGCCCGACCGATGGCTACACCTTC.

The rearrangement links TRBV7-2 to TRBJ1-2; weak D call: TRBD1 (6 bases). Trimming removed 5 bases from V and 5 bases from J, with 18 bases in between. From germline, CDR1 is SGHTA and CDR2 FQGNSA. CDR3 length: 15 residues. CDR3 nucleotides: TGTGCCAGCAGCCAAGTCGAAGGGGGGTCTTATGGCTACACCTTC. Translation gives CASSQVEGGSYGYTF.

This clonotype was detected only a few times. CDR3 sequence (DNA): TGTGCCAGCAGCAAACCGGGACAGGAGTCCCGCGAGCAGTTCTTC. It is translated as CASSKPGQESREQFF. V usage is TRBV7-2 and J usage is TRBJ2-1; TRBD1 aligns across 8 bases. J gave up 10 bases and V 5 bases, and 13 bases lay outside the gene matches. The germline gives CDR1 SGHTA, CDR2 FQGNSA. The CDR3 covers 15 residues.

The chain employs TRBV15 and TRBJ2-4, with unresolved D. Gene TRBJ2-7 matches the end of the DNA better, so the J call may be wrong. The CDR3 consists of 13 residues. CDR1 is LNHNV, CDR2 YYDKDF, per germline (reference sequence). Written as DNA, the CDR3 is TGTGCCACCAGCATCCAGCTTGGGTACGAGCAGTACTTC. It encodes CATSIQLGYEQYF.

This clonotype has more than one count but fewer than ten. The rearrangement joins TRBV6-5 to TRBJ2-5, with 12 bases matching TRBD2. The CDR3 has 17 residues. V lost 0 bases to trimming and J lost 4 bases; unmatched junction nucleotides: 6. The germline CDR1 and CDR2 sequences are MNHEY and SVGAGI. CDR3 protein: CASSYSITSGGRETQYF. DNA for the CDR3: TGTGCCAGCAGTTACTCGATTACTAGCGGGGGGCGAGAGACCCAGTACTTC.

This clonotype was counted between two and nine times. The chain has TRBV29-1 and TRBJ2-5; TRBD1 or TRBD2 may be the D gene (5 bases each). Germline loops: CDR1 SQVTM, CDR2 ANQGSEA. CDR3 length equals 15 residues. Trimming cost V 0 bases and J 5 bases, with 16 bases left between them. This CDR3 is CSVEDQAGTGETQYF. CDR3 in DNA: TGCAGCGTTGAAGATCAAGCAGGGACCGGGGAGACCCAGTACTTC.

The J gene is TRBJ1-1, the V gene TRBV12-3 or TRBV12-4; D is perhaps TRBD1 (6 bases). Deletions cut 4 bases from V and 5 bases from J, with 11 bases between. The CDR3 is made up of 13 amino acids. The CDR3 DNA reads TGTGCCAGCAGTTCCAGGGGAGTTACTGAAGCTTTCTTT. Amino acid sequence: CASSSRGVTEAFF.

The rearrangement uses TRBV27 and TRBJ1-2; possible D gene TRBD1, 5 bases. The V end was cut by 7 bases, the J end by 4 bases, with 16 bases between. The germline V gene encodes CDR1 MNHEY and CDR2 SMNVEV (reference sequence). This CDR3 region has 14 residues. Here the CDR3 DNA reads TGTGCCAGCACCTTCCAGGGCGGGGCCTATGGCTACACCTTC. Its protein is CASTFQGGAYGYTF.